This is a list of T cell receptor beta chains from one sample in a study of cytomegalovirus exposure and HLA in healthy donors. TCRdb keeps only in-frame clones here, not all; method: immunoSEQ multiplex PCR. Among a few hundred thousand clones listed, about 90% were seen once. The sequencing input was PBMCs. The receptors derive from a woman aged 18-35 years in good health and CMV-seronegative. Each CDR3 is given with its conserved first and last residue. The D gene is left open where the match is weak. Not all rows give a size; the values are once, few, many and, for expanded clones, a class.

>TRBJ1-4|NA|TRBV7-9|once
CSSSRSWEDGPATNEKLFF
TGTTCCAGCAGCCGATCGTGGGAGGACGGACCTGCAACTAATGAAAAACTGTTTTTT
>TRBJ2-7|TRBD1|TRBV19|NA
CASSMRQGASYEQYF
TGTGCCAGTAGTATGAGACAGGGGGCATCCTACGAGCAGTACTTC
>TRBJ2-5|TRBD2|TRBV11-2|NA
CASSLGPGLESTQYF
TGTGCCAGCAGCTTAGGGCCGGGACTAGAATCAACCCAGTACTTC
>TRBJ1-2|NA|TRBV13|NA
CASSPRYTYGYTF
TGTGCCAGCAGCCCGCGATATACCTATGGCTACACCTTC
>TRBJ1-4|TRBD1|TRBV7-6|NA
CASSGDRGRIINEKLFF
TGTGCCAGCAGCGGCGACAGGGGGCGTATTATTAATGAAAAACTGTTTTTT
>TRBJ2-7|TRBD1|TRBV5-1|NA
CASSGDSYEQYF
TGCGCCAGCAGCGGGGACAGTTACGAGCAGTACTTC
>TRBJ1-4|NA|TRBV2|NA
CASSLGQPGGEKLFF
TGTGCCAGCAGTCTCGGACAGCCGGGGGGTGAAAAACTGTTTTTT
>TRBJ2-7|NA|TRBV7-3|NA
CASSLGVVSYEQYF
TGTGCCAGCAGCCTAGGGGTAGTATCCTACGAGCAGTACTTC
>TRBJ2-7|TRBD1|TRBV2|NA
CASSSQGAVYEQYF
TGTGCCAGCAGCTCTCAGGGGGCGGTTTACGAGCAGTACTTC
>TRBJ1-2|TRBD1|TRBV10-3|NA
CASGQIGKPQSDYGYTF
TGTGCCTCGGGACAGATAGGAAAGCCCCAGTCCGACTATGGCTACACCTTC
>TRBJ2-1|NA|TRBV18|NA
CASSPTLPRGSYNEQFF
TGTGCCAGCTCACCGACCTTGCCCCGGGGTTCCTACAATGAGCAGTTCTTC
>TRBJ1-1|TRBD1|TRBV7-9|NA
CAGGAGGNTEAFF
TGTGCAGGAGGGGCAGGGGGGAACACTGAAGCTTTCTTT
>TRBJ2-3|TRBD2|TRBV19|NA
CASSLSGGAADTQYF
TGTGCCAGTAGCCTTAGCGGGGGGGCAGCAGATACGCAGTATTTT
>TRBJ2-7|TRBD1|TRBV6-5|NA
CASSYKGATREQYF
TGTGCCAGCAGTTACAAGGGGGCGACGAGGGAGCAGTACTTC
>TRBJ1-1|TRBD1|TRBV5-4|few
CASSLVTGADEAFF
TGTGCCAGCAGCTTGGTCACAGGGGCTGATGAAGCTTTCTTT
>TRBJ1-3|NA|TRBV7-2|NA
CASSLVSSSGNTIYF
TGTGCCAGCAGCTTAGTGTCGAGCTCTGGAAACACCATATATTTT
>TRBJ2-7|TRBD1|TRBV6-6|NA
CASIPGQPTYEQYF
TGTGCCAGCATTCCGGGACAGCCGACCTACGAGCAGTACTTC
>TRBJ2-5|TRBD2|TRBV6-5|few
CASSWLAGGGETQYF
TGTGCCAGCAGTTGGCTGGCGGGCGGGGGGGAGACCCAGTACTTC
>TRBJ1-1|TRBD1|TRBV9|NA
CASSGRDSEAFF
TGTGCCAGCAGCGGCCGGGACAGTGAAGCTTTCTTT
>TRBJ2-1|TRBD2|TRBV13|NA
CASSANEKGLAGVYNEQFF
TGTGCCAGCAGCGCCAACGAAAAGGGACTAGCGGGGGTCTACAATGAGCAGTTCTTC
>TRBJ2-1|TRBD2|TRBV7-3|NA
CASSFRASGTSGGNEQFF
TGTGCCAGCAGCTTCCGGGCGTCCGGGACTAGCGGGGGCAATGAGCAGTTCTTC
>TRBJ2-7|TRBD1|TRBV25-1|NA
CASSVFTGTDTSYEQYF
TGTGCCAGCAGTGTATTTACCGGGACAGACACCTCCTACGAGCAGTACTTC
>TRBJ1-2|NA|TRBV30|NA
CAWRANRDYGYTF
TGTGCCTGGAGGGCCAACCGGGACTATGGCTACACCTTC
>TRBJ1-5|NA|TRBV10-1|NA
CASSESAIAAGAQPQHF
TGCGCCAGCAGTGAGTCAGCAATAGCTGCAGGGGCCCAGCCCCAGCATTTT
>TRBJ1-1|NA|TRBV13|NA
CASSLGAGLEAFF
TGTGCCAGCAGCTTAGGAGCAGGCCTAGAAGCTTTCTTT
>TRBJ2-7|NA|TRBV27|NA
CASSTGQYYEQYF
TGTGCCAGCAGTACTGGACAATACTACGAGCAGTACTTC
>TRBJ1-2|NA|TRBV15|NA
CATSRDLDTVSTYRYTF
TGTGCCACCAGCAGAGATCTCGATACAGTTTCAACCTATCGCTACACCTTC
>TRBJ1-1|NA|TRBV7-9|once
CASSLLGDTEAFF
TGTGCCAGCAGCTTATTAGGGGACACTGAAGCTTTCTTT
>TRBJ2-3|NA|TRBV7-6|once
CASSLAPTVTDTQYF
TGTGCCAGCAGCTTAGCCCCAACTGTCACAGATACGCAGTATTTT
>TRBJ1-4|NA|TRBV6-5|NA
CASSYTPGLNNEKLFF
TGTGCCAGCAGTTACACCCCGGGACTGAATAATGAAAAACTGTTTTTT
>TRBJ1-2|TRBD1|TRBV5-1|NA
CASSLDGQGAIGYTF
TGCGCCAGCAGCTTGGATGGACAGGGGGCGATTGGCTACACCTTC
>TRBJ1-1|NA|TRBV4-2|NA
CASSQDLDAGNTEAFF
TGTGCCAGCAGCCAAGATCTCGATGCAGGGAACACTGAAGCTTTCTTT
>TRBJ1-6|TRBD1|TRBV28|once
CASSLSGTGASPLHF
TGTGCCAGCAGTTTATCTGGGACAGGGGCCTCACCCCTCCACTTT
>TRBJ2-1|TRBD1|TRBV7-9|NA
CASLSGGDRGEQFF
TGTGCCAGCCTTTCAGGGGGCGATCGGGGTGAGCAGTTCTTC
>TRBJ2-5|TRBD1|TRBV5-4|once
CASSLAPGGSETQYF
TGTGCCAGCAGCCTAGCCCCAGGGGGCTCAGAGACCCAGTACTTC
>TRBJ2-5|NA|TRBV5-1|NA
CASSGGTEETQYF
TGCGCCAGCAGCGGAGGGACAGAAGAGACCCAGTACTTC
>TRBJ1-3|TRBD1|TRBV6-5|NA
CASRPRGSPGNTIYF
TGTGCCAGCAGGCCCAGGGGGTCCCCCGGAAACACCATATATTTT
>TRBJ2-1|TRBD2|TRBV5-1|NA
CASSPNIAGGRNEQFF
TGCGCCAGCAGCCCCAATATAGCGGGGGGGAGAAATGAGCAGTTCTTC
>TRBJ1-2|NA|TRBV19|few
CAIQGQGSYGYTF
TGTGCCATCCAGGGCCAGGGTTCGTATGGCTACACCTTC
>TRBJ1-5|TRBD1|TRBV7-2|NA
CASSPTGGGNQPQHF
TGTGCCAGCAGCCCGACAGGGGGCGGCAATCAGCCCCAGCATTTT
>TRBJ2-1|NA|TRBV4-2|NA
CASSQARDEQFF
TGTGCCAGCAGCCAAGCCAGGGATGAGCAGTTCTTC
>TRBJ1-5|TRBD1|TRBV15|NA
CATSRDQGAHQPQHF
TGTGCCACCAGCAGAGATCAGGGGGCTCATCAGCCCCAGCATTTT